These 5 T cell receptor beta chains were all obtained from the same sample, sequenced in a study of radiation and T cells in renal cell carcinoma. Profiling relied on immunoSEQ multiplex PCR, and the TCRdb table lists in-frame clones only, not all of them. The data show 150,000 or so clones, 83% seen once. Time point here: baseline pretreatment blood. Described treatment: 15 Gy SBRT to primary tumor, nephrectomy 4 weeks later. The starting material was blood, obtained from a patient whose treatment included radiotherapy and nephrectomy. Receptors originate from a woman aged 50 to 65 with renal cell carcinoma.

The V and J genes are TRBV9 and TRBJ1-1; TRBD1 is a possible D gene (5 bases). Trimming took off 4 bases at V and 11 bases at J, with 18 bases between the two ends. This CDR3 spans 13 amino acids. The V gene's germline CDR1 is SGDLS and CDR2 YYNGEE. The DNA for the CDR3 is TGTGCCAGCAGCCCCCCAACGGGGCTCAGCGCTTTCTTT. As protein: CASSPPTGLSAFF. Looking up the rest from reference TRBV9 and TRBJ1-1 gives the full variable domain: DSGVTQTPKHLITATGQRVTLRCSPRSGDLSVYWYQQSLDQGLQFLIQYYNGEERAKGNILERFSAQQFPDLHSELNLSSLELGDSALYFCASSPPTGLSAFFGQGTRLTVV.

This clone was seen a few times. This sequence joins TRBV4-3 and TRBJ2-2; 10 bases map to TRBD2. This CDR3 has 18 amino acids. CDR1 LGHNA and CDR2 YSLEER come from the germline V gene. V lost 0 bases, J lost 8 bases, and 12 bases stayed unmatched. The CDR3 bases are TGCGCCAGCAGCCAAGATTTAACTAGCGGGAACGAAAGGGGGGAGCTGTTTTTT. Its translation is CASSQDLTSGNERGELFF.

This clone came up once. The identical CDR3 is also encoded by other nucleotide sequences in the sample. This chain connects TRBV25-1 to TRBJ1-2; maybe TRBD1 (6 bases). CDR1 is MGHDK and CDR2 is SYGVNS in the germline V gene. This CDR3 comprises 13 residues. Trimming removed 2 bases at V and 4 bases at J, with 8 bases between. CDR3 loop: CASSEQQGYGYTF. CDR3 coding DNA: TGTGCCAGCAGTGAACAACAGGGCTATGGCTACACCTTC.

The V and J genes are TRBV6-5 and TRBJ1-3; D not resolved. The ends were cut back, 0 bases at V and 0 bases at J, with 9 bases in the middle. The germline CDR1 and CDR2 sequences are MNHEY and SVGAGI. The CDR3 sequence is 16 residues long. DNA for the CDR3: TGTGCCAGCAGTTACTCAGCGGCAGGCTCTGGAAACACCATATATTTT. Translating it yields CASSYSAAGSGNTIYF.

The chain couples TRBV6-1 to TRBJ2-3, with D possibly matching TRBD1 (6 bases). CDR1 is MNHNS, CDR2 SASEGT, per germline. The CDR3 contains 15 residues. With 9 bases removed from V and 7 bases from J, the gap between germline ends came to 23 bases. This CDR3 reads CASDREQGFSNTQYF. DNA for the CDR3: TGTGCCAGTGACCGGGAACAGGGTTTTTCTAATACGCAGTATTTT.